These 21 T cell receptor beta chains were all obtained from the same sample, sequenced in a study of blood T cell repertoires in COVID-19. Only in-frame clones appear in the TCRdb table, and some are missing; sequencing was by immunoSEQ multiplex PCR. Among roughly 500,000 clones, approximately 85% were seen once, and the ten largest hold 3.2%. What was sequenced was peripheral blood. The receptor source for this set is a human donor in a cohort sampled during active COVID-19.

Written as DNA, the CDR3 is TGTGCCAGCATTCAGGACAGGGGGCCGTCAGATACGCAGTATTTT. Translated, it gives CASIQDRGPSDTQYF. This chain connects TRBV7-2 to TRBJ2-3, with 11 bases fitting TRBD1. V was clipped by 7 bases and J by 4 bases; unmatched bases: 7. Germline assignment: CDR1 SGHTA and CDR2 FQGNSA. The CDR3 covers 15 residues.

The gene calls are TRBV5-1 and TRBJ2-3, with 7 bases fitting TRBD2. CDR1 is SGHRS, CDR2 YFSETQ, per germline. The CDR3 extends over 15 amino acids. The V and J ends lost 4 bases and 4 bases, in that order; junction bases with no gene match: 9. CDR3 in DNA: TGCGCCAGCAGCCCCCAAGGTCTAGCGGCAGATACGCAGTATTTT. Amino acid sequence: CASSPQGLAADTQYF.

The chain has TRBV29-1 and TRBJ1-4, with D hard to call. The germline V gene encodes CDR1 SQVTM and CDR2 ANQGSEA. The CDR3 loop spans 12 amino acids. V lost 7 bases to trimming and J lost 6 bases, with 12 bases between them. CDR3 sequence reads: CSALLGDEKLFF. DNA of the CDR3: TGCAGCGCTCTGTTGGGAGATGAAAAACTGTTTTTT.

V usage is TRBV30 and J usage is TRBJ2-3; 13 nucleotides match TRBD2. V lost 1 base to trimming and J lost 0 bases; unmatched junction nucleotides: 10. The CDR3 totals 19 residues. The germline gives CDR1 GTSNPN, CDR2 SVGIG (reference sequence). The CDR3 is CAWSGGTSGINPSTDTQYF. CDR3 nucleotide sequence: TGTGCCTGGAGTGGAGGGACTAGCGGGATCAATCCTAGCACAGATACGCAGTATTTT.

V and J are TRBV19 and TRBJ2-1; the match to TRBD2 covers 8 bases. CDR3 size: 15 residues. V lost 0 bases, J lost 4 bases, and 2 bases stayed unmatched. CDR1 and CDR2 from the germline V gene are LNHDA and SQIVND (reference sequence). The CDR3 is CASSIELADYNEQFF. CDR3 nucleotides: TGTGCCAGTAGTATAGAACTAGCGGATTACAATGAGCAGTTCTTC.

This clone was counted only a few times. A read error may produce the germline difference seen at one junction end. The CDR3 sequence: CASSPLTSGVSYNEQFF. The CDR3 DNA is TGTGCTAGCAGCCCCTTGACTAGCGGGGTCTCCTACAATGAGCAGTTCTTC. This sequence joins TRBV7-7 and TRBJ2-1; 11 bases match TRBD2. The CDR3 is made up of 17 amino acids. Germline lookup yields CDR1 SSHAT and CDR2 FNYEAQ (reference sequence).

This chain connects TRBV30 to TRBJ1-5, with TRBD1 matching 9 bases. The CDR3 loop spans 13 amino acids. J was trimmed by 5 bases and V by 3 bases; bases with no gene match: 2. Germline CDR1 is GTSNPN and CDR2 is SVGIG (reference sequence). In DNA form, the CDR3 reads TGTGCCTGGAGGACAGGGGGAGATCAGCCCCAGCATTTT. Amino acid sequence: CAWRTGGDQPQHF.

In this sample, this clone turned up once. The chain combines TRBV6-4 with TRBJ2-1, with TRBD1 matching over 7 bases. CDR3 size: 17 residues. Germline CDR1 reads MRHNA; CDR2 reads SNTAGT. Trimming took 4 bases from V and 2 from J; bases not matched to a gene: 11. The CDR3 region is CASSGSTGLGTYNEQFF. The CDR3 DNA reads as TGTGCCAGCAGTGGGTCGACAGGGCTTGGGACCTACAATGAGCAGTTCTTC.

This chain joins TRBV3-1 (or the pseudogene TRBV3-2) and TRBJ2-5; TRBD1 matches 7 bases. Trimming removed 7 bases from V and 7 bases from J; junction bases left unmatched: 3. There are 11 residues in the CDR3. Germline V gene sequence: CDR1 LGHDT, CDR2 YNNKEL (reference sequence). The CDR3 reads CASTPGGTQYF. In nucleotides, the CDR3 is TGTGCCAGCACCCCAGGGGGGACCCAGTACTTC.

The rearrangement links TRBV27 to TRBJ2-7; D perhaps matches TRBD2 (6 bases). The CDR3 totals 16 residues. V was shortened by 4 bases and J by 0 bases, with 16 bases between the two germline ends. Looked up from germline, CDR1 is MNHEY and CDR2 is SMNVEV (reference sequence). CDR3 in amino acids: CASSSLRGINSYEQYF. DNA of the CDR3: TGTGCCAGCAGTTCTTTACGCGGGATCAACTCCTACGAGCAGTACTTC.

The chain has TRBV7-3 and TRBJ2-2, with 8 bases fitting TRBD2. V lost 4 bases, J lost 1 base, and 5 bases stayed unmatched. Germline V gene sequence: CDR1 SGHTA, CDR2 FQGTGA. The CDR3 is 16 residues long. CDR3 amino acids: CASSYGAGGNTGELFF. As DNA, the CDR3 is TGTGCCAGCAGCTACGGGGCGGGAGGGAACACCGGGGAGCTGTTTTTT.

The rearrangement links TRBV7-2 to TRBJ1-1; no definite D call. Trimming removed 5 bases at V and 4 bases at J, with 20 bases between. CDR1 and CDR2 (germline): SGHTA, FQGNSA. CDR3 size: 16 residues. The CDR3 sequence: CASSPWGGLSGTEAFF. The CDR3 nucleotides are TGTGCCAGCAGCCCTTGGGGAGGTCTGTCGGGCACTGAAGCTTTCTTT.

The chain combines TRBV4-2 with TRBJ2-1; TRBD1 matches 8 bases. Losses at the gene ends were 0 bases for V and 3 bases for J; bases not matched to a gene: 4. Per the germline V gene, CDR1 is LGHNA and CDR2 is YNFKEQ. The CDR3 spans 16 residues. The CDR3 bases are TGTGCCAGCAGCCAAGATGGAGACAGGGGCTACAATGAGCAGTTCTTC. The encoded protein is CASSQDGDRGYNEQFF.

The chain combines TRBV30 with TRBJ1-6, with TRBD1 matching 9 bases. The germline V gene encodes CDR1 GTSNPN and CDR2 SVGIG (reference sequence). The CDR3 loop spans 15 amino acids. Trimming took 3 bases from V and 6 from J; bases not matched to a gene: 6. CDR3 residues: CAWRLRDRANSPLHF. CDR3 coding DNA: TGTGCCTGGAGGTTAAGGGACAGGGCTAATTCACCCCTCCACTTT.

The genes are TRBV5-1 and TRBJ1-2; TRBD1 is a possible D gene (5 bases). Trimming removed 0 bases from V and 0 bases from J, with 15 bases in between. The CDR3 extends over 17 amino acids. In germline, CDR1 is SGHRS, CDR2 YFSETQ. The DNA of the CDR3 is TGCGCCAGCAGCTTGGAGGGCAGGGCCTTAACTAACTATGGCTACACCTTC. Protein product: CASSLEGRALTNYGYTF.

The rearrangement uses TRBV30 and TRBJ1-4, with 12 bases that match TRBD1. The J segment lost 8 bases and the V segment lost 1 base, leaving 11 bases of the junction unmatched. The germline CDR1 and CDR2 sequences are GTSNPN and SVGIG (reference sequence). This CDR3 spans 17 amino acids. CDR3 DNA sequence: TGTGCCTGGAGTGCCCCGGGACAGGGGGCGCCACGGGAAAAACTGTTTTTT. It yields the protein CAWSAPGQGAPREKLFF.

CDR3 coding DNA: TGTGCCAGCAGCACCCATGTAGGGGCAACTGGAAACACCATATATTTT. It translates to CASSTHVGATGNTIYF. The chain employs TRBV9 and TRBJ1-3; possible D gene TRBD1, 5 bases. V gave up 4 bases and J gave up 2 bases, with 16 bases separating them. Germline CDR1 and CDR2: SGDLS and YYNGEE. The CDR3 has 16 residues.

In its sample, this clone was seen a few times. The chain recombines TRBV7-3 with TRBJ2-2; 11 bases line up with TRBD1. V was pared by 5 bases and J by 6 bases, with 2 bases of the junction left unmatched. The CDR3 runs to 14 residues. Germline-derived CDR1 and CDR2 are SGHTA and FQGTGA. The DNA of the CDR3 is TGTGCCAGCAGCGCGGACAGGGGGCCCGGGGAGCTGTTTTTT. Protein product: CASSADRGPGELFF.

The rearrangement uses TRBV7-2 and TRBJ2-3; possibly TRBD2 for D (6 bases). With 3 bases removed from V and 8 bases from J, the gap between germline ends came to 21 bases. Germline V CDR1 and CDR2: SGHTA, FQGNSA. The CDR3 loop spans 16 amino acids. This CDR3 reads CASSFMGEALLGTQYF. The CDR3 DNA reads TGTGCCAGCAGCTTTATGGGGGAGGCCCTGTTGGGTACGCAGTATTTT.

In nucleotides, the CDR3 is TGTGCCAGCTCCCAAGACAGGGTGAACACTGAAGCTTTCTTT. Protein product: CASSQDRVNTEAFF. The chain links TRBV18 to TRBJ1-1, with 7 bases that match TRBD1. The CDR3 extends over 14 amino acids. J lost 0 bases, V lost 6 bases, and 4 bases had no gene match. The germline gives CDR1 KGHSH, CDR2 LQKENI.

The chain carries TRBV27 and TRBJ1-2, with a tentative D call TRBD1 (6 bases). Trimming cost V 5 bases and J 4 bases, with 20 bases left between them. The CDR3 has 16 residues. Germline lookup yields CDR1 MNHEY and CDR2 SMNVEV (reference sequence). The CDR3 nucleotides are TGTGCCAGCAGTGTAAACAGGGAGCCACTTATCTATGGCTACACCTTC. Its protein product is CASSVNREPLIYGYTF.